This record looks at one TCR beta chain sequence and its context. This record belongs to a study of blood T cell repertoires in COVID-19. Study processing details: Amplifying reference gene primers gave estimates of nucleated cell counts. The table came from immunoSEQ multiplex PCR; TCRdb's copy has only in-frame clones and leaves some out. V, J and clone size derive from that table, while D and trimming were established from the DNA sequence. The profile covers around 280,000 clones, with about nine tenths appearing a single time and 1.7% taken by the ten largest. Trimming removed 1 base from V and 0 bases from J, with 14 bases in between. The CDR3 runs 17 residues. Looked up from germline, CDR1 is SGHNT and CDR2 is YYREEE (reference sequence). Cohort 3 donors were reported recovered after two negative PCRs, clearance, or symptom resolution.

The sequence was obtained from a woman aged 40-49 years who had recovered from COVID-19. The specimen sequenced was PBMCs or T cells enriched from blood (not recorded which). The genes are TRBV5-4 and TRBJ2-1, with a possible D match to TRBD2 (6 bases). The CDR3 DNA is TGTGCCAGCAGCTTGACCTTAGCGGCTAGCTCCTACAATGAGCAGTTCTTC. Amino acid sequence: CASSLTLAASSYNEQFF.